The 18 T cell receptor beta chains below all came from one sample that was sequenced in a study of CD8 T cells in Susac syndrome (dated by TCRdb to the late 2010s). The receptor library was made with the immunoSEQ multiplex PCR assay. RNA was extracted using the RNeasy kit, and about 0.45 to 1 microgram was reverse transcribed with random hexamers. Using fastp at Q25 and MiXCR, TCRdb reprocessed the public reads and kept productive beta chains. Rows are unified per CDR3 protein, each entry keeping the most common DNA and genes. For this sample the table gives about 190,000 distinct CDR3 sequences, of which more than 85% were detected only once. The ten largest clones capture 0.087% of the sample. Sequencing was carried out using CD4+ T cells from PBMCs. These receptors were collected from a human donor with Susac syndrome.

The J gene is TRBJ1-6, the V gene TRBV4-1; D gene uncertain. Trimming removed 0 bases at V and 7 bases at J, with 13 bases between. The CDR3 loop spans 16 amino acids. Per germline, CDR1 MGHRA and CDR2 YSYEKL. The CDR3 protein is CASSQEGQDPNSPLHF. The CDR3 DNA is TGCGCCAGCAGCCAAGAAGGGCAGGACCCGAATTCACCCCTCCACTTT.

In this sample, this clonotype turned up once. This CDR3 reads CSARVSEASGGVYNEQFF. CDR3 coding DNA: TGCAGTGCTAGAGTGTCCGAAGCTAGCGGGGGCGTTTACAATGAGCAGTTCTTC. The V call is TRBV20-1, the J call TRBJ2-1; TRBD2 agrees at 10 bases. V was pared by 1 base and J by 4 bases, with 13 bases of the junction left unmatched. The CDR3 length is 18 residues. Germline V CDR1 and CDR2: DFQATT, SNEGSKA (reference sequence).

The V and J genes are TRBV3-1 and TRBJ2-6, with D hard to call. This CDR3 region has 15 residues. V was cut by 2 bases and J by 2 bases, with 7 bases left in between. The V gene's germline CDR1 is LGHDT and CDR2 YNNKEL (reference sequence). This chain's CDR3 is CASSQWSAGANVLTF. DNA for the CDR3: TGTGCCAGCAGCCAATGGTCAGCTGGGGCCAACGTCCTGACTTTC.

V usage is TRBV20-1 and J usage is TRBJ2-3; no definite D call. Germline V CDR1 and CDR2: DFQATT, SNEGSKA (reference sequence). Trimming took 3 bases from V and 2 from J, leaving 21 bases between them. The CDR3 is made up of 17 amino acids. CDR3 loop: CSARSGSPNPSTDTQYF. The DNA for the CDR3 is TGCAGTGCTAGGTCTGGGTCACCTAATCCTTCCACAGATACGCAGTATTTT.

J is TRBJ1-5 and V is TRBV19; D is perhaps TRBD1 (5 bases). V gave up 4 bases and J gave up 4 bases, with 11 bases separating them. The CDR3 extends over 14 amino acids. The V gene's germline CDR1 is LNHDA and CDR2 SQIVND (reference sequence). The CDR3 spells CASSRDGPNQPQHF. The CDR3 bases are TGTGCCAGTAGTAGGGACGGTCCAAATCAGCCCCAGCATTTT.

This rearrangement joins TRBV19 to TRBJ2-3; 9 bases align to TRBD1. The junction had 6 bases not matched to a gene; V was cut back by 5 bases and J by 3 bases. The germline V gene has CDR1 LNHDA and CDR2 SQIVND (reference sequence). The CDR3 runs to 15 residues. The CDR3 DNA reads TGTGCCAGTAGTCCAAACAGGGGGCCTACAGATACGCAGTATTTT. It encodes CASSPNRGPTDTQYF.

This clonotype was seen a handful of times. The chain has TRBV4-1 and TRBJ2-4; D ambiguous. The CDR3 is made up of 13 amino acids. Germline V gene sequence: CDR1 MGHRA, CDR2 YSYEKL. Trimming cost V 1 base and J 9 bases, with 10 bases left between them. CDR3 DNA: TGCGCCAGCAGCCAAGCAGAACTCACCATTCAGTACTTC. Amino acid sequence: CASSQAELTIQYF.

The chain carries TRBV29-1 and TRBJ1-1, with D maybe TRBD1 (6 bases). This CDR3 spans 14 amino acids. The ends were cut back, 7 bases at V and 1 base at J, with 16 bases in the middle. CDR1 SQVTM and CDR2 ANQGSEA come from the germline V gene. The chain's CDR3 is CSAQQGRGNTEAFF. In DNA, the CDR3 is TGCAGCGCCCAGCAAGGCAGGGGGAACACTGAAGCTTTCTTT.

The CDR3 region has the DNA TGTGCCAGCAGGGACAGGGGGCGCAACTATGGCTACACCTTC. Protein product: CASRDRGRNYGYTF. This chain joins TRBV5-6 and TRBJ1-2; 11 bases map to TRBD1. Germline assignment: CDR1 SGHDT and CDR2 YYEEEE. The V and J ends lost 5 bases and 2 bases, in that order; junction bases with no gene match: 2. The CDR3 contains 14 residues.

This chain uses TRBV9 with TRBJ2-3, with 14 bases lining up with TRBD2. The length of the CDR3 is 15 residues. Germline CDR1 and CDR2: SGDLS and YYNGEE. V lost 4 bases to trimming and J lost 3 bases; unmatched junction nucleotides: 1. The CDR3 here is CASSRTSGRTDTQYF. Written as DNA, the CDR3 is TGTGCCAGCAGCCGGACTAGCGGGAGGACAGATACGCAGTATTTT. The whole variable domain, remainder taken from reference TRBV9 and TRBJ2-3, is DSGVTQTPKHLITATGQRVTLRCSPRSGDLSVYWYQQSLDQGLQFLIQYYNGEERAKGNILERFSAQQFPDLHSELNLSSLELGDSALYFCASSRTSGRTDTQYFGPGTRLTVL.

The chain has TRBV15 and TRBJ1-1, with TRBD1 matching 7 bases. The germline gives CDR1 LNHNV, CDR2 YYDKDF (reference sequence). This CDR3 has 14 residues. The junction had 7 bases not matched to a gene; V was cut back by 3 bases and J by 6 bases. The CDR3 sequence is CATSRKLQGPEAFF. The CDR3 coding sequence is TGTGCCACCAGCAGGAAGTTACAGGGGCCTGAAGCTTTCTTT.

The gene calls are TRBV6-6 and TRBJ1-2; D ambiguous. Germline V gene data show CDR1 as MNHNY and CDR2 as SVGAGI (reference sequence). The CDR3 covers 15 residues. V dropped 0 bases and J dropped 3 bases, with 11 bases sitting between them. CDR3 sequence reads: CASSYSNTLHYGYTF. In nucleotides, the CDR3 is TGTGCCAGCAGTTACTCGAACACCCTCCACTATGGCTACACCTTC.

The chain joins TRBV5-5 to TRBJ2-3; perhaps TRBD2 as D (5 bases). The CDR3 runs 15 residues. In germline, CDR1 is SGHKS, CDR2 YYEKEE (reference sequence). The V and J ends lost 5 bases and 8 bases respectively, with 21 bases between them. CDR3 nucleotide sequence: TGTGCCAGCAGTCGGACGGCATTGGGAGCCGTTACGCAGTATTTT. It specifies CASSRTALGAVTQYF.

The chain uses TRBV3-1 and TRBJ1-2; 7 bases match TRBD1. The CDR3 is 14 amino acids. Germline CDR1 and CDR2: LGHDT and YNNKEL (reference sequence). V shed 3 bases, J shed 8 bases, and the junction held 9 bases outside the gene matches. The CDR3 nucleotides read TGTGCCAGCAGCCACCGGGACAGAGGAGGAGGCTACACCTTC. Amino acids: CASSHRDRGGGYTF. Complete variable domain (other parts from reference TRBV3-1 and TRBJ1-2): DTAVSQTPKYLVTQMGNDKSIKCEQNLGHDTMYWYKQDSKKFLKIMFSYNNKELIINETVPNRFSPKSPDKAHLNLHINSLELGDSAVYFCASSHRDRGGGYTFGSGTRLTVV.

The rearrangement joins TRBV5-4 to TRBJ2-7; the D is unclear. The CDR3 is made up of 13 amino acids. V was clipped by 4 bases and J by 2 bases, with 10 bases between them. The germline gives CDR1 SGHNT, CDR2 YYREEE (reference sequence). The CDR3 nucleotides read TGTGCCAGCAGCCTCCCAACCACCTACGAGCAGTACTTC. Translating it yields CASSLPTTYEQYF.

This chain links TRBV29-1 with TRBJ2-6; D not resolved. The V end lost 3 bases, the J end lost 2 bases, and 5 bases lay between the germline ends. From germline, CDR1 is SQVTM and CDR2 ANQGSEA. The CDR3 totals 13 residues. CDR3 DNA sequence: TGCAGCGTTGACGAGGCTGGGGCCAACGTCCTGACTTTC. Translating it yields CSVDEAGANVLTF.

This sequence joins TRBV7-3 and TRBJ2-5; tentatively, D is TRBD1 (6 bases). The germline V and J ends were trimmed by 3 bases and 5 bases, with 16 bases remaining between them. The germline V gene has CDR1 SGHTA and CDR2 FQGTGA. The CDR3 consists of 15 residues. CDR3 nucleotides: TGTGCCAGCAGCTTTGCAGGGGCTGGTAGGGAGACCCAGTACTTC. Its protein product is CASSFAGAGRETQYF.

This chain uses TRBV5-6 with TRBJ2-4; 8 nucleotides align to TRBD1. The CDR3 contains 14 residues. After removal of 2 bases from V and 6 bases from J, the junction contained 4 bases not matched to a gene. The germline gives CDR1 SGHDT, CDR2 YYEEEE. The chain's CDR3 is CASSFGQGRNIQYF. CDR3 DNA sequence: TGTGCCAGCAGCTTTGGACAGGGTAGAAACATTCAGTACTTC.